This TCR beta chain emerged from a study of blood T cell repertoires in COVID-19. In the study overall: From the United States, Italy and Spain came samples of acute and convalescent COVID-19.

Sequenced by immunoSEQ multiplex PCR; TCRdb stores in-frame clones only, minus some. The sample yields 85,000 to 130,000 clones, approximately 85% seen once. The CDR3 is 15 amino acids. Germline V gene sequence: CDR1 MNHEY, CDR2 SVGAGI. The V gene end was trimmed by 5 bases and the J gene end by 1 base; junction bases not matched to a gene: 7. The sample consisted of peripheral blood. The genes are TRBV6-5 and TRBJ1-1; the match to TRBD1 covers 7 bases. The clonotype was recovered from a man aged 60-69 years with acute or convalescent COVID-19. The CDR3 reads CASSPRDRRNTEAFF. The DNA of the CDR3 is TGTGCCAGCAGTCCACGGGACAGACGGAACACTGAAGCTTTCTTT.